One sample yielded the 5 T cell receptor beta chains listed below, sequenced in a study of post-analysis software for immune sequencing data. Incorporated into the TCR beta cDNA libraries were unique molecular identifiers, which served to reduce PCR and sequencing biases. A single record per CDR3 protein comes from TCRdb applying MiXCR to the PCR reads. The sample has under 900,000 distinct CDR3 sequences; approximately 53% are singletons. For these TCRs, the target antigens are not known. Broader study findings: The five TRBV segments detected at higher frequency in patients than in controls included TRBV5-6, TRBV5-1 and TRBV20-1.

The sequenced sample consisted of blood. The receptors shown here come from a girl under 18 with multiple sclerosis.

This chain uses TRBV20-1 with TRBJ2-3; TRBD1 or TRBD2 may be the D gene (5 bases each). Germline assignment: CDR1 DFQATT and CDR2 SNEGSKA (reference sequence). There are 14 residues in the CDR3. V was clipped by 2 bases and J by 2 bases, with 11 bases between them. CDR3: CSARYTGLTDTQYF. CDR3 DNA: TGCAGTGCTAGATATACGGGGCTCACAGATACGCAGTATTTT.

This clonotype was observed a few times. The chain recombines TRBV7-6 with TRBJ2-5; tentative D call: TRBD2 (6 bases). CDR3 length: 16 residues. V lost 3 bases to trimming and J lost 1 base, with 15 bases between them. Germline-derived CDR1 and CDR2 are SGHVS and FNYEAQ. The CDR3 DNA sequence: TGTGCCAGCAGCTTGGGAGCGGGTTCCCTCCAAGAGACCCAGTACTTC. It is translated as CASSLGAGSLQETQYF.

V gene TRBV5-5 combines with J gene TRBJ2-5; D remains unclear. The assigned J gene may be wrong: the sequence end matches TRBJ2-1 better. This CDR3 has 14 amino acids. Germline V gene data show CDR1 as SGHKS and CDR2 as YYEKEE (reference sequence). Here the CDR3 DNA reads TGTGCCAGCAGCGACACTACCAACCAAGAGACCCAGTTCTTC. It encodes CASSDTTNQETQFF.

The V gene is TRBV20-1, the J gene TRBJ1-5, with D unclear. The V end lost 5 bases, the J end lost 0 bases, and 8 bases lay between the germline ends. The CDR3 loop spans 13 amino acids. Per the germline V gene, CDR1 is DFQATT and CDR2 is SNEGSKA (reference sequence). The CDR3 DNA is TGCAGTGCTGGAACGGATAGCAATCAGCCCCAGCATTTT. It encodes CSAGTDSNQPQHF.

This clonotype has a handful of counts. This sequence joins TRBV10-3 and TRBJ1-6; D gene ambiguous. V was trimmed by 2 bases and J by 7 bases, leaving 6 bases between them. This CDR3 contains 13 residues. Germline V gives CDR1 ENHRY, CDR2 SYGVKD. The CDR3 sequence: CAISEPLNSPLHF. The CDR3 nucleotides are TGTGCCATCAGTGAGCCGTTAAATTCACCCCTCCACTTT.